This TCR beta chain was sequenced during a study of blood T cells in healthy people across ages. Combining a sample-barcoded 5' primer with a J-beta primer mix, a second PCR ran for roughly 7 to 11 cycles. One entry per CDR3 protein, called by TCRdb with MiXCR from the 5' RACE reads. The sample carries approximately 1.5 million distinct CDR3 sequences, under 55% recorded once. The CDR3 length is 17 residues. Looked up from germline, CDR1 is DFQATT and CDR2 is SNEGSKA (reference sequence). J was trimmed by 0 bases and V by 0 bases; bases with no gene match: 5. This clonotype was seen a few times. The receptor's source is a woman aged 18-29 years in good health. The sequencing input was blood. The gene calls are TRBV20-1 and TRBJ2-1; 10 bases fit TRBD2. For the CDR3, the DNA is TGCAGTGCTAGAGATTGGACTAGCGGACACTCCTACAATGAGCAGTTCTTC. The encoded protein is CSARDWTSGHSYNEQFF.